The present entry profiles one T cell receptor (beta chain) with its context. TCRdb's copy holds only in-frame clones and misses some; the assay was immunoSEQ multiplex PCR. The repertoire holds around 110,000 clones, 85% to 90% seen once, with 5.5% to 8% in the top ten. V shed 5 bases, J shed 5 bases, and the junction held 9 bases outside the gene matches. CDR1 SEHNR and CDR2 FQNEAQ come from the germline V gene (reference sequence). The CDR3 contains 16 residues. This record belongs to a study of radiotherapy plus CTLA-4 blockade in lung cancer. Sequenced material: peripheral blood, taken from a patient treated with radiotherapy plus ipilimumab. The chain links TRBV7-9 to TRBJ2-1; 10 bases match TRBD2. The receptor was isolated from a human donor with non-small cell lung cancer that progressed on radiotherapy plus ipilimumab. CDR3 in amino acids: CASSPGTSGIHNEQFF. The CDR3 region has the DNA TGTGCCAGCAGCCCAGGTACTAGCGGGATACACAATGAGCAGTTCTTC.